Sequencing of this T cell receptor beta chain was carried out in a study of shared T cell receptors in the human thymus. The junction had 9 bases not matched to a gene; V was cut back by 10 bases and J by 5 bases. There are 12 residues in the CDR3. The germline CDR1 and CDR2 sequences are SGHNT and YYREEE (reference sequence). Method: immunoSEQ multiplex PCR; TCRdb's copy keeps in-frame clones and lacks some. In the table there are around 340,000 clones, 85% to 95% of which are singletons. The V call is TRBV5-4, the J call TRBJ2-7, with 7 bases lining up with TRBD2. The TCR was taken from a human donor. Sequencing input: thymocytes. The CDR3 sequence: CASREGSNEQYF. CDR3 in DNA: TGTGCCTCCAGGGAGGGGAGCAACGAGCAGTACTTC.